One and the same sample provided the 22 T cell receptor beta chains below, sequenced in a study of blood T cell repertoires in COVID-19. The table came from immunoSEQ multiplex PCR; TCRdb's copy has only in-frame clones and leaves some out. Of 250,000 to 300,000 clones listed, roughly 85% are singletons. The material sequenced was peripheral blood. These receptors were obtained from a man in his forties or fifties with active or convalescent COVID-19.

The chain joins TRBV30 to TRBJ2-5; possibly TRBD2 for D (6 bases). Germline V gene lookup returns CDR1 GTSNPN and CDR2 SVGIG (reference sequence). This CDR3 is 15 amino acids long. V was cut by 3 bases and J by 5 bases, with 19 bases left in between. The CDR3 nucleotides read TGTGCCTGGAGCTGGGGTGGGGCCCGGGGGGAGACCCAGTACTTC. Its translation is CAWSWGGARGETQYF. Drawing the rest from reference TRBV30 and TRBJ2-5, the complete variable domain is SQTIHQWPATLVQPVGSPLSLECTVEGTSNPNLYWYRQAAGRGLQLLFYSVGIGQISSEVPQNLSASRPQDRQFILSSKKLLLSDSGFYLCAWSWGGARGETQYFGPGTRLLVL.

In DNA, the CDR3 is TGTGCCAGCAGTTCCCCCGGGACAGGTCTTAATTCACCCCTCCACTTT. This encodes CASSSPGTGLNSPLHF. The chain has TRBV27 and TRBJ1-6; 8 positions agree with TRBD1. The CDR3 length is 16 residues. The V gene end was trimmed by 4 bases and the J gene end by 6 bases; junction bases not matched to a gene: 8. CDR1 MNHEY and CDR2 SMNVEV come from the germline V gene (reference sequence).

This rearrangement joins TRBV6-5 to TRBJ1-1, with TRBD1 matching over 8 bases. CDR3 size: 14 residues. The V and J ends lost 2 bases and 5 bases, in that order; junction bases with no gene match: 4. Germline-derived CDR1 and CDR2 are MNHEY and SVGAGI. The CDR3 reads CASSYRTGQTEAFF. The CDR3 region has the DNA TGTGCCAGCAGTTACAGGACAGGGCAAACTGAAGCTTTCTTT.

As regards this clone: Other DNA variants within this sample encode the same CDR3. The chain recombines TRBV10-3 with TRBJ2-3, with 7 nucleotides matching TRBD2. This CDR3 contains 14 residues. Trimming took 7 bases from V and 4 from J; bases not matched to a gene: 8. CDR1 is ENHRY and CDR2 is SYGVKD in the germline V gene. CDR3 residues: CAIKGGGSADTQYF. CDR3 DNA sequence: TGTGCCATCAAGGGAGGCGGGAGTGCAGATACGCAGTATTTT.

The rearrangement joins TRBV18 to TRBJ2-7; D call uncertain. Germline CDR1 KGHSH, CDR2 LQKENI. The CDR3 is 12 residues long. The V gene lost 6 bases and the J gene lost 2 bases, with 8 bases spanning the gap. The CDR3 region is CASSPSAYEQYF. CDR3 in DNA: TGTGCCAGCTCCCCGTCAGCCTACGAGCAGTACTTC.

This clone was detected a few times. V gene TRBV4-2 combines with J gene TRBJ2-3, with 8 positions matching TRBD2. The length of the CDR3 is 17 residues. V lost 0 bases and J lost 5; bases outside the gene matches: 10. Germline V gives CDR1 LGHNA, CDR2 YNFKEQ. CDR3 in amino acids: CASSQDGAGGGGDTQYF. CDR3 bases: TGTGCCAGCAGCCAAGATGGGGCGGGAGGAGGGGGAGATACGCAGTATTTT.

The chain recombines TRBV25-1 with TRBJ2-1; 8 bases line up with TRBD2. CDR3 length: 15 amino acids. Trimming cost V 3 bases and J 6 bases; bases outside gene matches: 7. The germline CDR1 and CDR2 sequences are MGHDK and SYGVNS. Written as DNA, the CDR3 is TGTGCCAGCAGTGAGAGATGGACTAGCTTCAATGAGCAGTTCTTC. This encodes CASSERWTSFNEQFF. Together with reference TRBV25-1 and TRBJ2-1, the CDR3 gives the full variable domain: EADIYQTPRYLVIGTGKKITLECSQTMGHDKMYWYQQDPGMELHLIHYSYGVNSTEKGDLSSESTVSRIRTEHFPLTLESARPSHTSQYLCASSERWTSFNEQFFGPGTRLTVL.

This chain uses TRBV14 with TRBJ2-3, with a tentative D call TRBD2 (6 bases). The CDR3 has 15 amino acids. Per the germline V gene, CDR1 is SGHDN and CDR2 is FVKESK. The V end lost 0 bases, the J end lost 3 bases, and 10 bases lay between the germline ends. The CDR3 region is CASSQDIRETDTQYF. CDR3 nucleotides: TGTGCCAGCAGCCAAGATATCCGGGAGACAGATACGCAGTATTTT.

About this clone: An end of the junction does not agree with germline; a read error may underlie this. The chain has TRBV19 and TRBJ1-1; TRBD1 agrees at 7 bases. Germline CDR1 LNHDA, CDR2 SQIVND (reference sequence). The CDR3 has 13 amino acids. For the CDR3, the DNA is TGTGCCAGTAGTACTACACGACAGGGCGCCCAAATTTTT. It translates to CASSTTRQGAQIF.

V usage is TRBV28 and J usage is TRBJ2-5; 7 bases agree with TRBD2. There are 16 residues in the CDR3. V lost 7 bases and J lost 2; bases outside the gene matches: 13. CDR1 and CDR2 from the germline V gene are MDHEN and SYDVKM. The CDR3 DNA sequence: TGTGCCAGCAAGCCCCGGGGCAGGGAGGGACAAGAGACCCAGTACTTC. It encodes CASKPRGREGQETQYF.

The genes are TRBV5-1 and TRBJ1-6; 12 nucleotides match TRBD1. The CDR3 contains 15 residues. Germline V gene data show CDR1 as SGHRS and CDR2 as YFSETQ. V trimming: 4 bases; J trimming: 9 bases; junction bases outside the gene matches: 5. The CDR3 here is CASSEGQGAASPLHF. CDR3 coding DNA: TGCGCCAGCAGCGAGGGACAGGGGGCGGCTTCACCCCTCCACTTT.

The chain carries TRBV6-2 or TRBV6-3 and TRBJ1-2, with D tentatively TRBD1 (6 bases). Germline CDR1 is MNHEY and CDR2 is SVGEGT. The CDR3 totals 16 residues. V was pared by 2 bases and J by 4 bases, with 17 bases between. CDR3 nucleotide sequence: TGTGCCAGCAGTTACCCGCGAGGACAGTCAGGCTATGGCTACACCTTC. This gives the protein CASSYPRGQSGYGYTF.

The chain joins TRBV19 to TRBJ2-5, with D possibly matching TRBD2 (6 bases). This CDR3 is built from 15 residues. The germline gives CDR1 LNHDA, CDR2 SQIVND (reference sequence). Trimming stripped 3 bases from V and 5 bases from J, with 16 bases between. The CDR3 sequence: CASSIGGTPRETQYF. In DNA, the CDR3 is TGTGCCAGTAGTATTGGGGGGACCCCTCGGGAGACCCAGTACTTC.

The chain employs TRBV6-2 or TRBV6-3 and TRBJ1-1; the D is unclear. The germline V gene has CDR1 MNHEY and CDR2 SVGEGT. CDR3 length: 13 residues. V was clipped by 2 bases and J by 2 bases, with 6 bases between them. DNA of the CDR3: TGTGCCAGCAGTTACGAGAGTAACACTGAAGCTTTCTTT. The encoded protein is CASSYESNTEAFF.

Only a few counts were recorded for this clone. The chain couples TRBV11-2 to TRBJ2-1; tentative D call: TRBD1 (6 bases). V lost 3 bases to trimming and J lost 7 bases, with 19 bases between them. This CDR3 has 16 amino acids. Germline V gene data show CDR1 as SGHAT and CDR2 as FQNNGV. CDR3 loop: CASSLPPDQGQNEQFF. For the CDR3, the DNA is TGTGCCAGCAGCTTGCCCCCGGACCAGGGGCAGAATGAGCAGTTCTTC.

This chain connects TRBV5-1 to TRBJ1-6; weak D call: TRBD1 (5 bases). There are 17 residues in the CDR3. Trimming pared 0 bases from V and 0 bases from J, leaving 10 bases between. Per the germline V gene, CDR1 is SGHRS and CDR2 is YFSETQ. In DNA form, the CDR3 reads TGCGCCAGCAGCTTGGAGACAGAGAGCTCCTATAATTCACCCCTCCACTTT. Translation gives CASSLETESSYNSPLHF.

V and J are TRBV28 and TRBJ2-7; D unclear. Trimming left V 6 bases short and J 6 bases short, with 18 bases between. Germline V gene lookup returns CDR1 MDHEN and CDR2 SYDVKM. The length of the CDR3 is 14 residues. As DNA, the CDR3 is TGTGCCAGCAGCCCCCGCCCCCAGTCGCCCGAGCAGTACTTC. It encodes CASSPRPQSPEQYF.

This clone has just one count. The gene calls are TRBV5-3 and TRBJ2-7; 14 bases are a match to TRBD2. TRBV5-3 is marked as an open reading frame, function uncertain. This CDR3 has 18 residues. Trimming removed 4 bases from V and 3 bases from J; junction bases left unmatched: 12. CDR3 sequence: CARSPGLAGGYDIYEQYF. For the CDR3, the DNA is TGTGCCAGAAGCCCCGGACTAGCGGGAGGATATGATATCTACGAGCAGTACTTC.

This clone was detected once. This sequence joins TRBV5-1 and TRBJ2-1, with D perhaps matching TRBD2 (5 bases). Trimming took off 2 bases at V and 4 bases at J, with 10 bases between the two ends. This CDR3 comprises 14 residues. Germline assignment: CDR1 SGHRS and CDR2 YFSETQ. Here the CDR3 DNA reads TGCGCCAGCAGCTTCGGGGAACCTTACAATGAGCAGTTCTTC. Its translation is CASSFGEPYNEQFF.

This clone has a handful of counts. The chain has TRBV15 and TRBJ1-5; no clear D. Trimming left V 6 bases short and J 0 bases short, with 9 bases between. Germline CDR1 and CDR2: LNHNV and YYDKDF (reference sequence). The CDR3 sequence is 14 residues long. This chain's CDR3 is CATSTDYSNQPQHF. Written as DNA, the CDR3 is TGTGCCACCAGTACAGATTATAGCAATCAGCCCCAGCATTTT.

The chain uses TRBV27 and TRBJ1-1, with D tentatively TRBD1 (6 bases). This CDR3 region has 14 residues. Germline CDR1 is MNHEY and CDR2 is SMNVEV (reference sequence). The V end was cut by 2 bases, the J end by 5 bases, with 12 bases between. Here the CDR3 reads CASSLAGEGTEAFF. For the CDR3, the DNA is TGTGCCAGCAGTTTAGCAGGGGAAGGAACTGAAGCTTTCTTT.

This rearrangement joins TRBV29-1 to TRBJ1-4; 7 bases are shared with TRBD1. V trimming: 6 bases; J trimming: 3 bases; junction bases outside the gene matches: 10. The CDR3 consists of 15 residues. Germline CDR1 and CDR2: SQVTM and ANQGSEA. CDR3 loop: CSVNLGGQPNEKLFF. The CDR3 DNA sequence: TGCAGCGTCAACCTGGGGGGACAGCCTAATGAAAAACTGTTTTTT.